This T cell receptor beta chain comes out of a study of regulatory T cells in long-lasting Graves disease. This clonotype has at least ten counts. The antigen remains undetermined. Study conclusions and caveats: Because few samples were included, accuracy may have been lower. TRBV28, TRBJ1-2 and TRBJ2-5 were favored in persistent disease. New patients shared roughly 1,000 public clonotypes, and persistent patients shared more, with approximately 2,600.

Sample time point: persistent/refractory GD, antithyroid drugs over 5 years with positive TRAb. RNA from PBMCs was the source of the TCR library. Arm-PCR with iRepertoire HTBI primers amplified the CDR3 regions for these TCR beta libraries. TCRdb passed the multiplex PCR reads through MiXCR, listing each CDR3 protein once. There are about 470,000 distinct CDR3 sequences in the sample; less than 25% occur only once, and approximately 8% lies in the top ten. CDR3 length equals 17 residues. Germline V CDR1 and CDR2: MNHEY, SVGAGI. Trimming pared 2 bases from V and 2 bases from J, leaving 18 bases between.

Here the sequenced sample was peripheral blood mononuclear cells (PBMCs), taken when the disease was refractory, from a patient treated with antithyroid drugs. The chain is built from TRBV6-5 and TRBJ1-1, with D tentatively TRBD1 (5 bases). This TCR came from a female donor with Graves disease. The DNA of the CDR3 is TGTGCCAGCAGTTACGAGGCCAGGGCGGGCCGCAACACTGAAGCTTTCTTT. Translated, it gives CASSYEARAGRNTEAFF.